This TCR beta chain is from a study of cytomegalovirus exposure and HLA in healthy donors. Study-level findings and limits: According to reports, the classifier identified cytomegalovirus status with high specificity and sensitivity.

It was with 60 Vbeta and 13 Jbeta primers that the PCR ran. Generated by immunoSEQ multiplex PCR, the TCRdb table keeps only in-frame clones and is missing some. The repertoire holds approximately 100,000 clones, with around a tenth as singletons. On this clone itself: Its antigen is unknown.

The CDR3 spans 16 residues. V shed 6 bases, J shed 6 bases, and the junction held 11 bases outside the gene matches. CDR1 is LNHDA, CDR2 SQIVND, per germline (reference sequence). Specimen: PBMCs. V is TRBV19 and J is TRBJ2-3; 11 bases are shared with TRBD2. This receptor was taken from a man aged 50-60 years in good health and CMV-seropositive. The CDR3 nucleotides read TGTGCCAGTAGCCAAGTAGCGGGAGGGCCATCGGATACGCAGTATTTT. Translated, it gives CASSQVAGGPSDTQYF.